This T cell receptor beta chain was profiled in a study of blood T cell repertoires in COVID-19. As for the study in general: The analysed material was cDNA or gDNA that came from T cells, B-cell-depleted T cells, or PBMCs.

The V and J ends lost 6 bases and 3 bases respectively, with 5 bases between them. The CDR3 extends over 10 amino acids. Per the germline V gene, CDR1 is DFQATT and CDR2 is SNEGSKA (reference sequence). The Seattle site enrolled patients during active infection and followed them longitudinally. Methods used by the authors: Estimated nucleated cell counts came from reference gene primer amplification. Measured with immunoSEQ multiplex PCR; TCRdb has only the in-frame clones, and not every one. The V and J calls and the clone size are those of that table, but D and trimming were determined from the DNA. Counted here are about 96,000 clones, about 87% occurring once; the ten biggest clones make up around 4.2%.

The receptor comes from a human donor with COVID-19, enrolled during active disease. The donor label of this sample is uncertain. V and J are TRBV20-1 and TRBJ1-1; D remains unclear. The sequenced sample consisted of peripheral blood. The CDR3 region is CSAYYTEAFF. In DNA, the CDR3 is TGCAGTGCCTATTACACTGAAGCTTTCTTT.